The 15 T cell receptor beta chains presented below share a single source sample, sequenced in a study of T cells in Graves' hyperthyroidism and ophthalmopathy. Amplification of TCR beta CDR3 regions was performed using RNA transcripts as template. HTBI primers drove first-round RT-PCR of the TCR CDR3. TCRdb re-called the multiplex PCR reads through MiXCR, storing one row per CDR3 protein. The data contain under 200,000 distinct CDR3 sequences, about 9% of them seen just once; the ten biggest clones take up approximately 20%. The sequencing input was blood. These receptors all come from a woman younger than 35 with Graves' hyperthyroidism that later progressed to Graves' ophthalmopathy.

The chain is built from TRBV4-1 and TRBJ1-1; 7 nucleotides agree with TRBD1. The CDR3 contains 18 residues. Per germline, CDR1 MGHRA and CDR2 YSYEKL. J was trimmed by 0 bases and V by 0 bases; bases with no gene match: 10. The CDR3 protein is CASSQDSPGQALNTEAFF. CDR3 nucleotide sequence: TGCGCCAGCAGCCAAGACTCGCCAGGACAGGCACTGAACACTGAAGCTTTCTTT.

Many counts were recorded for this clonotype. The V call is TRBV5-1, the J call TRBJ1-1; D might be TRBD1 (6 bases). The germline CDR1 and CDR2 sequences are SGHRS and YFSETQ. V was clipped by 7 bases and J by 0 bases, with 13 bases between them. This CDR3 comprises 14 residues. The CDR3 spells CASALDRLNTEAFF. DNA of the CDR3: TGCGCCAGCGCCCTGGACAGACTGAACACTGAAGCTTTCTTT. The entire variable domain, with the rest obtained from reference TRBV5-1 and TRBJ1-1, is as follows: KAGVTQTPRYLIKTRGQQVTLSCSPISGHRSVSWYQQTPGQGLQFLFEYFSETQRNKGNFPGRFSGRQFSNSRSEMNVSTLELGDSALYLCASALDRLNTEAFFGQGTRLTVV.

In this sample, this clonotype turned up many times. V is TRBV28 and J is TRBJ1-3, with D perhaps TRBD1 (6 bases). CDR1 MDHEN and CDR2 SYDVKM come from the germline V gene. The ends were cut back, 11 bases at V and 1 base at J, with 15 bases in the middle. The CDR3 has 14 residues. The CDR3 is CASNRDTSGNTIYF. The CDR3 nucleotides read TGTGCCTCAAACCGGGACACTTCTGGAAACACCATATATTTT.

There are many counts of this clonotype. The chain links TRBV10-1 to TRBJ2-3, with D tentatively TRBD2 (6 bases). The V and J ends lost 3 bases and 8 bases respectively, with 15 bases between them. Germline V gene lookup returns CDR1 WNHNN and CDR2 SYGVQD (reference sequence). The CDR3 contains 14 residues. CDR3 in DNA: TGCGCCAGCAGTGATTCCACTGGGAGGACTACGCAGTATTTT. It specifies CASSDSTGRTTQYF.

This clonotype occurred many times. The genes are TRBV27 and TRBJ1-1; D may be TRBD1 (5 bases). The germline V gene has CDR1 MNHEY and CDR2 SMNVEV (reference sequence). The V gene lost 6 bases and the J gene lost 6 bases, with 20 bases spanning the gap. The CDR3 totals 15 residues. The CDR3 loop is CASRGRGDGDAEAFF. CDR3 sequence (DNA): TGTGCCAGCAGGGGACGGGGAGACGGGGATGCTGAAGCTTTCTTT.

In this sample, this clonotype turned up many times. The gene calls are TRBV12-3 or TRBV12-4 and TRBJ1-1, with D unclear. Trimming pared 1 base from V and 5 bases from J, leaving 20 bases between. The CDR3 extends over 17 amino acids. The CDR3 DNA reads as TGTGCCAGCAGTTTAGGGTATGGGAGGGCGGCGAGGACTGAAGCTTTCTTT. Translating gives CASSLGYGRAARTEAFF.

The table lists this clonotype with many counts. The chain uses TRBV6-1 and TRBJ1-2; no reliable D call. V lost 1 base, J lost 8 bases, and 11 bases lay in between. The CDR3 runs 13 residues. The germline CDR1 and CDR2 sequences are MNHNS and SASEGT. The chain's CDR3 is CASSEGETDGYTF. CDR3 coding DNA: TGTGCCAGCAGTGAAGGAGAAACTGACGGCTACACCTTC.

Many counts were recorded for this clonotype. The chain's CDR3 is CASRKDPGHPELFF. The DNA for the CDR3 is TGTGCCAGCAGGAAAGACCCGGGCCATCCGGAGCTGTTTTTT. The chain couples TRBV2 to TRBJ2-2; D call uncertain. Trimming shortened V by 6 bases and J by 10 bases, and 18 bases separated the two germline ends. The germline gives CDR1 SNHLY, CDR2 FYNNEI. The CDR3 spans 14 residues.

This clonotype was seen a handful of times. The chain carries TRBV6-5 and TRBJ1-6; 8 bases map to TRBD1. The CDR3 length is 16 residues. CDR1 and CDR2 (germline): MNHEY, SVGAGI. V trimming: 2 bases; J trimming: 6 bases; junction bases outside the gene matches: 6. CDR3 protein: CASSYAGGPFNSPLHF. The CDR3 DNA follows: TGTGCCAGCAGTTACGCAGGGGGCCCCTTTAATTCACCCCTCCACTTT.

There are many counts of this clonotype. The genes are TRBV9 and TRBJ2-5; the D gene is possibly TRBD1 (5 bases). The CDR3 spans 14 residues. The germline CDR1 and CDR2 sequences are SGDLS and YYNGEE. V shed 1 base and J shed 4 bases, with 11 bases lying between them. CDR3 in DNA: TGTGCCAGCAGCGTATCGGGCCAGGGAGAGACCCAGTACTTC. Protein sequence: CASSVSGQGETQYF.

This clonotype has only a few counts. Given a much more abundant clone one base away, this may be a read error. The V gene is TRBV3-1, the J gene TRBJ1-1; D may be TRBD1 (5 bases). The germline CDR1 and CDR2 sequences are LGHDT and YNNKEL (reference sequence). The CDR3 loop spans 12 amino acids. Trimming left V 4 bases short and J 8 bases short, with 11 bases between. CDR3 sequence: CASSRLRGEAFF. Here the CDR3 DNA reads TGTGCCAGCAGCCGACTTCGGGGGGAAGCTTTCTTT. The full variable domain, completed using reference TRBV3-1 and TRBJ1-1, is DTAVSQTPKYLVTQMGNDKSIKCEQNLGHDTMYWYKQDSKKFLKIMFSYNNKELIINETVPNRFSPKSPDKAHLNLHINSLELGDSAVYFCASSRLRGEAFFGQGTRLTVV.

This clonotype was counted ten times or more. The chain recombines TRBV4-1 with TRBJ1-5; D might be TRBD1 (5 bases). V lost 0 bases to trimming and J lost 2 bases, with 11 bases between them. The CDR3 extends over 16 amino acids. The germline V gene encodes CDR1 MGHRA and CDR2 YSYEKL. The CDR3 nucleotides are TGCGCCAGCAGCCAAGATGCAGGGAGAGGCAATCAGCCCCAGCATTTT. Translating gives CASSQDAGRGNQPQHF.

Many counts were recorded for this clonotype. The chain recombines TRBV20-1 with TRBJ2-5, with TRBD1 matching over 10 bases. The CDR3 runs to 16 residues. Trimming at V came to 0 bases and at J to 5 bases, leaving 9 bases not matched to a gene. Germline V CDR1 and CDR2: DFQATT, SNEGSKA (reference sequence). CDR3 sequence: CSAREIAQGQGETQYF. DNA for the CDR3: TGCAGTGCTAGAGAAATAGCCCAGGGACAGGGGGAGACCCAGTACTTC.

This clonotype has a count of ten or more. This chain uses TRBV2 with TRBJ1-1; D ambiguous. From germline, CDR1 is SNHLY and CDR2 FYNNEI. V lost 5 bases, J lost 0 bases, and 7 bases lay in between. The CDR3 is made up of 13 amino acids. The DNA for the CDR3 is TGTGCCAGCAGTCAAGATATGAACACTGAAGCTTTCTTT. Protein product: CASSQDMNTEAFF.

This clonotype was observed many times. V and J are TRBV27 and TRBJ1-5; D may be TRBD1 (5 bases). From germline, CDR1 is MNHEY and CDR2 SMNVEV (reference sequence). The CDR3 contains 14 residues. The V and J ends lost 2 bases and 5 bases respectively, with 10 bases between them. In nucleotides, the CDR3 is TGTGCCAGCAGTTTAGTGGGGCCCGATCAGCCCCAGCATTTT. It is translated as CASSLVGPDQPQHF.